These 26 T cell receptor beta chains originate from one sample sequenced in a study of T cells in Graves' hyperthyroidism and ophthalmopathy. RNA transcripts yielded amplified TCR beta CDR3 regions. RT-PCR in the first round (using the HTBI primer set) targeted the TCR CDR3. TCRdb redid the calling of the multiplex PCR reads with MiXCR, one entry per CDR3 protein. This sample yields about 410,000 distinct CDR3 sequences, of which 14% are seen a single time; about 18% belongs to the top ten. Sequencing was performed on blood. The origin of the receptors is a woman under 40 with Graves' ophthalmopathy.

This clonotype came up many times. The chain combines TRBV5-1 with TRBJ1-1; 10 bases are a match to TRBD1. CDR1 and CDR2 (germline): SGHRS, YFSETQ. The V segment lost 5 bases and the J segment 4 bases; nucleotides outside the gene matches: 11. This CDR3 region has 16 residues. The CDR3 sequence is CASSRGGRTGGTEAFF. CDR3 coding DNA: TGCGCCAGCAGTCGGGGGGGGAGGACAGGGGGCACTGAAGCTTTCTTT.

A note on this clonotype: A much larger clone differs from this one at a single base, so this may be a read error. The V call is TRBV20-1, the J call TRBJ2-1; the D gene is possibly TRBD2 (7 bases). The CDR3 totals 15 residues. Germline V gene lookup returns CDR1 DFQATT and CDR2 SNEGSKA (reference sequence). The CDR3 reads CSARGGDTGNNEQLF. The CDR3 nucleotides read TGCAGTGCTAGGGGGGGGGACACAGGGAACAATGAGCAGCTCTTC.

This clonotype was seen more than once but under ten times. J is TRBJ2-7 and V is TRBV5-8, with unresolved D. The V gene lost 0 bases and the J gene lost 0 bases, with 7 bases spanning the gap. The CDR3 covers 14 residues. Germline CDR1 is SGHTS and CDR2 is YDEGEE. The CDR3 sequence is CASSLVGYSYEQYF. Here the CDR3 DNA reads TGTGCCAGCAGCTTGGTTGGATACTCCTACGAGCAGTACTTC.

This clonotype came up many times. The J gene is TRBJ1-5, the V gene TRBV30, with a weak D call TRBD1 (5 bases). The CDR3 covers 13 residues. Germline V gives CDR1 GTSNPN, CDR2 SVGIG (reference sequence). V gave up 1 base and J gave up 3 bases, with 7 bases separating them. CDR3 protein: CAWSGGDNQPQHF. The CDR3 region has the DNA TGTGCCTGGAGTGGGGGGGACAATCAGCCCCAGCATTTT.

The chain links TRBV7-9 to TRBJ2-3; D could derive from TRBD1 or TRBD2 (6 bases each). Germline V lookup: CDR1 SEHNR, CDR2 FQNEAQ (reference sequence). Trimming took 2 bases from V and 4 from J, leaving 31 bases between them. This CDR3 region has 21 residues. The CDR3 DNA follows: TGTGCCAGCAGCTTAATATCAGGGGACTCGTCCTCTGTTTTTGTCCCAGATACGCAGTATTTT. Translated: CASSLISGDSSSVFVPDTQYF.

For this clonotype: A much more abundant neighbour one base away suggests this may be a read error. This chain connects TRBV9 to TRBJ2-5, with 8 positions matching TRBD1. Germline CDR1 is SGDLS and CDR2 is YYNGEE. Trimming removed 3 bases from V and 7 bases from J; junction bases left unmatched: 8. This CDR3 spans 14 amino acids. The CDR3 DNA follows: TGTGCCAGCAGCGAGGGACAGGTGGCTTGGACCCAGTACTTC. It yields the protein CASSEGQVAWTQYF.

The V and J genes are TRBV15 and TRBJ2-1; 10 bases are shared with TRBD2. This CDR3 comprises 15 residues. The germline V gene encodes CDR1 LNHNV and CDR2 YYDKDF (reference sequence). J was trimmed by 5 bases and V by 3 bases; bases with no gene match: 4. The CDR3 sequence is CATSSPGLADNEQFF. DNA for the CDR3: TGTGCCACCAGCAGCCCAGGACTAGCGGACAATGAGCAGTTCTTC.

This clonotype came up many times. The chain is built from TRBV7-2 and TRBJ2-2; 13 bases match TRBD2. Germline CDR1 SGHTA, CDR2 FQGNSA. The CDR3 covers 16 residues. V lost 5 bases and J lost 6; bases outside the gene matches: 6. CDR3 residues: CASSRTSGGAPGELFF. CDR3 sequence (DNA): TGTGCCAGCAGCAGAACTAGCGGGGGGGCCCCCGGGGAGCTGTTTTTT.

The table lists this clonotype with many counts. This rearrangement joins TRBV10-2 to TRBJ2-7; a possible D gene is TRBD2 (6 bases). V gave up 6 bases and J gave up 1 base, with 16 bases separating them. Per the germline V gene, CDR1 is WSHSY and CDR2 is SAAADI. The CDR3 extends over 15 amino acids. CDR3 bases: TGCGCCAGCAGAGAGACTCGGGGGACTTCCTACGAGCAGTACTTC. Amino acids: CASRETRGTSYEQYF.

This clonotype was seen a few times. This chain connects TRBV4-1 to TRBJ1-2, with 8 nucleotides matching TRBD1. Germline V gene sequence: CDR1 MGHRA, CDR2 YSYEKL. With V trimmed by 1 base and J by 8 bases, 9 bases remained unmatched. The CDR3 covers 15 residues. CDR3 DNA sequence: TGCGCCAGCAGCCAAGCTCCAGGGACAGGAAAAGGCTACACCTTC. This translates into CASSQAPGTGKGYTF.

This clonotype appeared many times. This chain connects TRBV28 to TRBJ1-1; TRBD1 matches 9 bases. J gave up 5 bases and V 5 bases, and 12 bases lay outside the gene matches. Germline-derived CDR1 and CDR2 are MDHEN and SYDVKM. The CDR3 extends over 16 amino acids. DNA of the CDR3: TGTGCCAGCAGTCCCAGACGTGGACAGGGGTTTACTGAAGCTTTCTTT. This translates into CASSPRRGQGFTEAFF.

As for this clonotype: A much bigger clone sits one base away, suggesting this may be a read error. The chain couples TRBV7-3 to TRBJ2-3; TRBD1 matches 7 bases. The V gene end was trimmed by 5 bases and the J gene end by 6 bases; junction bases not matched to a gene: 8. The CDR3 runs 14 residues. Looked up from germline, CDR1 is SGHTA and CDR2 is FQGTGA. The CDR3 spells CASSVGQEIDTQYF. CDR3 DNA sequence: TGTGCCAGCAGCGTAGGACAGGAGATCGATACGCAGTATTTT.

This chain connects TRBV19 to TRBJ1-4; 7 positions agree with TRBD1. The germline CDR1 and CDR2 sequences are LNHDA and SQIVND (reference sequence). The CDR3 consists of 16 residues. J lost 4 bases, V lost 2 bases, and 7 bases had no gene match. Here the CDR3 DNA reads TGTGCCAGTAGTATATGGCCGGGACAGAGTAATGAAAAACTGTTTTTT. Protein: CASSIWPGQSNEKLFF.

This rearrangement joins TRBV12-3 or TRBV12-4 to TRBJ2-1; the match to TRBD2 covers 9 bases. There are 20 residues in the CDR3. V dropped 3 bases and J dropped 0; count of bases not matched to a gene: 15. As DNA, the CDR3 is TGTGCCAGCAGTTTGGCTAGCGGGGCTACCCCACTCAGCTCCTACAATGAGCAGTTCTTC. This sequence encodes CASSLASGATPLSSYNEQFF.

In this sample, this clonotype turned up many times. The V and J genes are TRBV12-3 or TRBV12-4 and TRBJ1-2; TRBD1 aligns across 7 bases. V dropped 4 bases and J dropped 4; count of bases not matched to a gene: 0. The CDR3 totals 12 residues. The CDR3 DNA reads TGTGCCAGCAGTTCAGGGGGCTATGGCTACACCTTC. Translating gives CASSSGGYGYTF.

This clonotype was detected only once. This sequence joins TRBV19 and TRBJ1-5; 7 bases match TRBD1. The germline V gene has CDR1 LNHDA and CDR2 SQIVND (reference sequence). The CDR3 runs to 17 residues. The ends lost 8 bases at V and 0 bases at J; junction bases unmatched: 13. The chain's CDR3 is CASPPQGQTDSNQPQHF. CDR3 coding DNA: TGTGCCAGTCCACCACAGGGGCAAACGGATAGCAATCAGCCCCAGCATTTT.

The chain recombines TRBV2 with TRBJ2-7; 13 nucleotides line up with TRBD2. The CDR3 runs 16 residues. Germline lookup yields CDR1 SNHLY and CDR2 FYNNEI. V was pared by 6 bases and J by 0 bases, with 5 bases of the junction left unmatched. The CDR3 is CASRATSGGASYEQYF. The CDR3 DNA sequence: TGTGCCAGCAGAGCCACTAGCGGGGGGGCCTCCTACGAGCAGTACTTC. Full variable domain (outside the CDR3, taken from reference TRBV2 and TRBJ2-7): EPEVTQTPSHQVTQMGQEVILRCVPISNHLYFYWYRQILGQKVEFLVSFYNNEISEKSEIFDDQFSVERPDGSNFTLKIRSTKLEDSAMYFCASRATSGGASYEQYFGPGTRLTVT.

This clonotype was seen at least ten times. This chain links TRBV6-5 with TRBJ1-1; D gene ambiguous. This CDR3 has 15 amino acids. Germline assignment: CDR1 MNHEY and CDR2 SVGAGI. V was clipped by 0 bases and J by 0 bases, with 8 bases between them. CDR3 amino acids: CASSYSSVMNTEAFF. The CDR3 nucleotides are TGTGCCAGCAGTTACTCGTCCGTAATGAACACTGAAGCTTTCTTT.

This rearrangement joins TRBV15 to TRBJ1-4; D ambiguous. CDR3 length: 13 residues. Trimming cost V 0 bases and J 15 bases, with 14 bases left between them. Germline assignment: CDR1 LNHNV and CDR2 YYDKDF (reference sequence). This CDR3 is CATSRDLMPGVFF. In DNA form, the CDR3 reads TGTGCCACCAGCAGAGATCTGATGCCCGGGGTGTTTTTT.

The rearrangement joins TRBV19 to TRBJ2-7; D is unclear. Trimming left V 4 bases short and J 2 bases short, with 15 bases between. Germline CDR1 is LNHDA and CDR2 is SQIVND (reference sequence). This CDR3 has 15 amino acids. The CDR3 DNA sequence: TGTGCCAGTAGTACCGGACGGTTTGGGGCCTACGAGCAGTACTTC. Translation: CASSTGRFGAYEQYF.

This clonotype was seen once. The chain uses TRBV11-3 and TRBJ2-7; D gene uncertain. Germline values: CDR1 SGHNT, CDR2 YENEEA. The ends were cut back, 2 bases at V and 5 bases at J, with 4 bases in the middle. The CDR3 loop spans 11 amino acids. The CDR3 bases are TGTGCCAGCAGCTTACTGCACGAGCAGTACTTC. This gives the protein CASSLLHEQYF.

The table lists this clonotype with many counts. The gene calls are TRBV9 and TRBJ1-1, with D unresolved. The V end was cut by 0 bases, the J end by 5 bases, with 11 bases between. Germline CDR1 and CDR2: SGDLS and YYNGEE. This CDR3 has 14 amino acids. CDR3 in amino acids: CASSVATGGTEAFF. The CDR3, as DNA: TGTGCCAGCAGCGTAGCCACGGGAGGGACTGAAGCTTTCTTT. Complete variable domain (other parts from reference TRBV9 and TRBJ1-1): DSGVTQTPKHLITATGQRVTLRCSPRSGDLSVYWYQQSLDQGLQFLIQYYNGEERAKGNILERFSAQQFPDLHSELNLSSLELGDSALYFCASSVATGGTEAFFGQGTRLTVV.

At least ten counts were recorded for this clonotype. V and J are TRBV28 and TRBJ2-5, with D maybe TRBD1 (6 bases). CDR1 MDHEN and CDR2 SYDVKM come from the germline V gene. This CDR3 is 14 amino acids long. The V gene lost 6 bases and the J gene lost 3 bases, with 14 bases spanning the gap. CDR3 nucleotides: TGTGCCAGCAGAGACCCCGGGACAAAAGAGACCCAGTACTTC. Translated, it gives CASRDPGTKETQYF.

This clonotype was counted many times. The chain has TRBV14 and TRBJ1-1; D gene ambiguous. The CDR3 totals 17 residues. Germline lookup yields CDR1 SGHDN and CDR2 FVKESK. The V end lost 1 base, the J end lost 1 base, and 16 bases lay between the germline ends. CDR3 in amino acids: CASSQAALGVWNTEAFF. In nucleotides, the CDR3 is TGTGCCAGCAGCCAAGCGGCTTTGGGAGTGTGGAACACTGAAGCTTTCTTT.

This clonotype was detected many times. The V and J genes are TRBV7-2 and TRBJ2-3; D possibly corresponds to TRBD2 (6 bases). The germline gives CDR1 SGHTA, CDR2 FQGNSA. The CDR3 has 12 amino acids. V lost 5 bases to trimming and J lost 4 bases, with 7 bases between them. The CDR3, as DNA: TGTGCCAGCAGCGCGGGGCCAGATACGCAGTATTTT. Amino acids: CASSAGPDTQYF.

Only a few counts were recorded for this clonotype. V usage is TRBV3-1 and J usage is TRBJ2-7; D remains ambiguous. V lost 5 bases and J lost 3, with 17 bases in between. The CDR3 covers 15 residues. Germline assignment: CDR1 LGHDT and CDR2 YNNKEL (reference sequence). The CDR3 is CASSSSNRPLYEQYF. CDR3 sequence (DNA): TGTGCCAGCAGCAGCAGTAACCGCCCACTCTACGAGCAGTACTTC.